This TCR beta chain was profiled in a study of shared clonotypes between healthy human individuals. Study conclusions and caveats: Sorted-subset samples were not fully sequenced, rarefaction indicated. Limited genetic and exposure-history diversity came from having few donors. Among non-shared clonotypes, generation probabilities were lower than among those shared by all four donors.

For this clone: What it recognizes is unknown.

The repertoire was sequenced with immunoSEQ multiplex PCR; TCRdb's copy has only in-frame clones and lacks some. The table shows 300,000 to 350,000 clones, with 70% to 75% occurring only once. This receptor was identified in a man younger than 40 in good health. The sample was memory CD4+ T cells sorted from blood. Subset specified: CD45RA-negative fraction.

CDR3 loop: CASSTLRTGFQPQHF. The DNA of the CDR3 is TGTGCCAGTAGTACCCTCAGGACAGGGTTTCAGCCCCAGCATTTT. This chain connects TRBV19 to TRBJ1-5, with 8 positions matching TRBD1. Germline V gene data show CDR1 as LNHDA and CDR2 as SQIVND (reference sequence). The CDR3 covers 15 residues. V gave up 4 bases and J gave up 6 bases; unmatched junction bases: 8.